These 14 T cell receptor beta chains were sequenced from one sample in a study of blood T cell repertoires in COVID-19. Sequenced by immunoSEQ multiplex PCR; TCRdb stores in-frame clones only, minus some. Of 150,000 to 190,000 clones in the sample, around 85% were seen once. The specimen sequenced was peripheral blood. These receptors originate from a woman aged 70-85 years with acute or convalescent COVID-19.

J is TRBJ2-1 and V is TRBV29-1; D is unclear. The CDR3 has 13 amino acids. Looked up from germline, CDR1 is SQVTM and CDR2 is ANQGSEA. Trimming removed 8 bases from V and 0 bases from J, with 11 bases in between. CDR3 bases: TGCAGCTCGGCAATTTCCTCCTACAATGAGCAGTTCTTC. Residues: CSSAISSYNEQFF.

This chain links TRBV3-1 (or the pseudogene TRBV3-2) with TRBJ2-1; the match to TRBD2 covers 13 bases. The length of the CDR3 is 19 residues. Trimming at V came to 8 bases and at J to 4 bases, leaving 17 bases not matched to a gene. In germline, CDR1 is LGHDT, CDR2 YNNKEL (reference sequence). The CDR3 sequence: CASSKRGTSGVSLYNEQFF. As DNA, the CDR3 is TGTGCCAGCTCAAAACGCGGGACTAGCGGGGTCTCCTTATACAATGAGCAGTTCTTC.

The CDR3 spells CASSLWGDGNQPQHF. The CDR3 DNA follows: TGTGCCAGCAGTTTATGGGGCGATGGCAATCAGCCCCAGCATTTT. The chain joins TRBV27 to TRBJ1-5; possible D gene TRBD1, 5 bases. The CDR3 has 15 amino acids. Trimming stripped 1 base from V and 2 bases from J, with 9 bases between. CDR1 MNHEY and CDR2 SMNVEV come from the germline V gene (reference sequence).

The genes are TRBV6-2 or TRBV6-3 and TRBJ2-5; D is unclear. The CDR3 spans 14 residues. Between the trimmed V and J ends, which lost 0 bases and 5 bases, there was a span of 10 bases. Germline V lookup: CDR1 MNHEY, CDR2 SVGEGT. The CDR3 sequence: CASSYSTWRETQYF. The CDR3 DNA follows: TGTGCCAGCAGTTACTCCACCTGGCGGGAGACCCAGTACTTC.

The chain links TRBV29-1 to TRBJ1-1; unclear D gene. Germline CDR1 reads SQVTM; CDR2 reads ANQGSEA. V was shortened by 4 bases and J by 1 base, with 7 bases between the two germline ends. This CDR3 region has 12 residues. The CDR3 loop is CSVGSGNTEAFF. CDR3 sequence (DNA): TGCAGCGTTGGGTCAGGGAACACTGAAGCTTTCTTT.

The chain links TRBV28 to TRBJ2-7; weak D call: TRBD1 (5 bases). The ends were cut back, 10 bases at V and 5 bases at J, with 21 bases in the middle. This CDR3 is 14 amino acids long. Germline lookup yields CDR1 MDHEN and CDR2 SYDVKM. DNA of the CDR3: TGTGCCACCCAACTCCTGCGCAGGGCCGACGAGCAGTACGTC. Protein product: CATQLLRRADEQYV.

This chain joins TRBV7-9 and TRBJ1-5; perhaps TRBD1 as D (5 bases). Per germline, CDR1 SEHNR and CDR2 FQNEAQ (reference sequence). V lost 5 bases to trimming and J lost 1 base, with 9 bases between them. This CDR3 comprises 14 residues. DNA for the CDR3: TGTGCCAGCAGCCAGGGTGGGAGCAATCAGCCCCAGCATTTT. It specifies CASSQGGSNQPQHF.

This clone has only one observation. V and J are TRBV5-4 and TRBJ1-6; D is unclear. The CDR3 spans 15 residues. V was cut by 4 bases and J by 5 bases, with 13 bases left in between. Germline assignment: CDR1 SGHNT and CDR2 YYREEE (reference sequence). The CDR3 is CASSRDPGDNSPLHF. CDR3 DNA: TGTGCCAGCAGCCGGGATCCCGGGGATAATTCACCCCTCCACTTT.

The rearrangement links TRBV5-1 to TRBJ2-3, with unresolved D. Looked up from germline, CDR1 is SGHRS and CDR2 is YFSETQ. V lost 3 bases and J 8 bases, leaving 19 bases between the germline ends. This CDR3 is built from 15 residues. CDR3 sequence reads: CASSSAGARYGTQYF. The CDR3 DNA sequence: TGCGCCAGCAGCTCAGCAGGCGCCAGGTATGGTACGCAGTATTTT.

The chain carries TRBV30 and TRBJ1-5; D unclear. V was trimmed by 2 bases and J by 4 bases, leaving 9 bases between them. Germline CDR1 and CDR2: GTSNPN and SVGIG (reference sequence). There are 13 residues in the CDR3. The CDR3 DNA sequence: TGTGCCTGGAGTACGACTGCTAATCAGCCCCAGCATTTT. This codes for CAWSTTANQPQHF.

V gene TRBV2 combines with J gene TRBJ1-5; 7 nucleotides align to TRBD1. Germline V gene sequence: CDR1 SNHLY, CDR2 FYNNEI. The CDR3 runs 15 residues. With 6 bases clipped from V and 0 bases from J, the junction kept 5 bases outside the gene matches. CDR3 sequence: CASRRDSYSNQPQHF. CDR3 DNA sequence: TGTGCCAGCAGACGGGACAGCTATAGCAATCAGCCCCAGCATTTT.

V and J are TRBV23-1 and TRBJ1-1, with 7 bases lining up with TRBD1. TRBV23-1 is treated as an ORF (open reading frame) with a function not yet certain. V dropped 3 bases and J dropped 4; count of bases not matched to a gene: 11. The CDR3 has 16 residues. CDR3 in DNA: TGCGCCAGCAGTCAGCTGGAAGGACAGGTCAGCACTGAAGCTTTCTTT. As protein: CASSQLEGQVSTEAFF.

This clone has only one observation. The chain uses TRBV7-9 and TRBJ1-6, with D possibly matching TRBD1 (6 bases). V gave up 1 base and J gave up 6 bases, with 10 bases separating them. CDR1 is SEHNR, CDR2 FQNEAQ, per germline (reference sequence). This CDR3 region has 15 residues. CDR3 coding DNA: TGTGCCAGCAGCTTAGTGGGACAACTTAATTCACCCCTCCACTTT. This encodes CASSLVGQLNSPLHF.

This sequence joins TRBV5-6 and TRBJ1-1; 7 bases are shared with TRBD1. The trim removed 4 bases at V and 4 bases at J, leaving 10 bases unmatched. In germline, CDR1 is SGHDT, CDR2 YYEEEE. The CDR3 extends over 15 amino acids. The DNA of the CDR3 is TGTGCCAGCAGCCGTGTCCCGGGACAGCGCACTGAAGCTTTCTTT. Its protein product is CASSRVPGQRTEAFF.